A selection of T cell receptor beta chains follows, all from one sample in a study of blood T cell repertoires in COVID-19. Repertoires were generated with immunoSEQ multiplex PCR, while TCRdb's copy carries only in-frame clones and drops some. Here the sample spans about 200,000 clones, 65% to 90% being singletons. Sequencing input: PBMCs or T cells enriched from blood (not recorded which). The receptors shown here come from a woman aged 40 to 55 with acute COVID-19. Each CDR3 is given with its conserved first and last residue. The D gene is left open where the match is weak. Part of the rows lack a size; the others show once, few, many or a class for expanded clones.

d_gene	abundance	v_gene	len	j_gene	CDR3nt	CDR3aa
TRBD2	NA	TRBV28	15	TRBJ2-3	TGTGCCAGCAGGCAACTAGCGGAGGGGGCAGATACGCAGTATTTT	CASRQLAEGADTQYF
NA	NA	TRBV19	15	TRBJ1-4	TGTGCCAGTAGTATAGGAGAAGGGTACAGGGAAAAACTGTTTTTT	CASSIGEGYREKLFF
NA	NA	TRBV28	13	TRBJ1-5	TGTGCCAGCAGGCCAAGGACAGCCCAGCCCCAGCATTTT	CASRPRTAQPQHF
TRBD2	NA	TRBV28	17	TRBJ2-1	TGTGCCAGCATGGGCGGCGGGAGGGGGGCCATAACGTATGAGCAGTTCTTC	CASMGGGRGAITYEQFF
NA	NA	TRBV28	11	TRBJ2-7	TGTGCCAGCAGCGGTGGCTACGAGCAGTACTTC	CASSGGYEQYF
TRBD1	NA	TRBV3-1/TRBV3-2	14	TRBJ1-6	TGTGCCAGCAGCCAAGGGGACAGATCGGGCACCCTCCACTTT	CASSQGDRSGTLHF
TRBD1	NA	TRBV11-2	16	TRBJ1-4	TGTGCCAGCAGCTCACTCCGACAGGGGAGGGATGAAAAACTGTTTTTT	CASSSLRQGRDEKLFF
TRBD2	NA	TRBV28	19	TRBJ2-1	TGTGCCAGCAGTTTTCTGGGGTCGGCTAGCGGGAGCTCCTACAATGAGCAGTTCTTC	CASSFLGSASGSSYNEQFF
NA	NA	TRBV29-1	10	TRBJ2-3	TGCAGCGCCCAGGAAGGTACGCAGTATTTT	CSAQEGTQYF
NA	NA	TRBV7-2	15	TRBJ2-5	TGTGCCAGCAGCTTAGTAACAGGTTGGGAAGAGACCCAGTACTTC	CASSLVTGWEETQYF
TRBD2	NA	TRBV19	16	TRBJ2-1	TGTGCCAGTAGGGATATAGCGGGAGTTTTGTACAATGAGCAGTTCTTC	CASRDIAGVLYNEQFF
NA	NA	TRBV19	13	TRBJ1-3	TGTGCCAGTAGTGACATCTCTGGAAACACCATATATTTT	CASSDISGNTIYF
TRBD2	NA	TRBV30	20	TRBJ2-2	TGTGCCTGGAGCCGGTGGGGACTAGCGGGAGGGCCGGGGAGAACCGGGGAGCTGTTTTTT	CAWSRWGLAGGPGRTGELFF
NA	NA	TRBV3-1/TRBV3-2	13	TRBJ2-7	TGTGCCAGCAGCCAAGAGACAGTATACGAGCAGTACTTC	CASSQETVYEQYF
NA	NA	TRBV6-2/TRBV6-3	16	TRBJ1-5	TGTGCCAGCAGTTACTCGCGGTCTCCTGGCAATCAGCCCCAGCATTTT	CASSYSRSPGNQPQHF
TRBD2	NA	TRBV6-2/TRBV6-3	17	TRBJ2-7	TGTGCCAGCAGTTACCCCCCTAGCGGGAGGGGGACCTACGAGCAGTACTTC	CASSYPPSGRGTYEQYF
TRBD1	NA	TRBV7-3	17	TRBJ2-2	TGTGCCAGCAGCTCAAACGTAGACAGGGTCGTCACCGGGGAGCTGTTTTTT	CASSSNVDRVVTGELFF
NA	NA	TRBV27	13	TRBJ2-7	TGTGCCAGCAGTGAACAGAGGGACTACGAGCAGTACTTC	CASSEQRDYEQYF
NA	NA	TRBV25-1	14	TRBJ1-2	TGTGCCAGCAGTGAATGGGGGGAAAACTATGGCTACACCTTC	CASSEWGENYGYTF
NA	NA	TRBV18	15	TRBJ2-2	TGTGCCAGCTCTCACAGAGACCCGAACACCGGGGAGCTGTTTTTT	CASSHRDPNTGELFF
NA	NA	TRBV4-2	14	TRBJ2-1	TGTGCCAGCAGCCAAGGACAGGTTTACAATGAGCAGTTCTTC	CASSQGQVYNEQFF
NA	NA	TRBV4-1	17	TRBJ2-2	TGCGCCAGCAGCCAAGAACAAGGCGGGATCCTCATTGGGGAGCTGTTTTTT	CASSQEQGGILIGELFF
NA	NA	TRBV18	17	TRBJ1-3	TGTGCCAGCTCACCACGACTGGGAGGGGAAGCTGGAAACACCATATATTTT	CASSPRLGGEAGNTIYF
TRBD1	NA	TRBV4-2	17	TRBJ2-7	TGTGCCAGCAGCCCTCGCCTAGCACGACAGGGGGCCAACGAGCAGTACTTC	CASSPRLARQGANEQYF
TRBD1	NA	TRBV6-5	13	TRBJ1-2	TGTGCCAGCAGTTACTCGGACAGGGGCGGCTACACCTTC	CASSYSDRGGYTF
NA	NA	TRBV5-4	13	TRBJ2-5	TGTGCCAGCAGCTTGGCTCCCGCTCAGGGATCGTACTTC	CASSLAPAQGSYF
NA	few	TRBV7-9	15	TRBJ1-6	TGTGCCAGCAGTTACGGTCCAGGGTCGGAATCACCCCTCCACTTT	CASSYGPGSESPLHF
TRBD2	NA	TRBV6-5	12	TRBJ2-7	TGTGCCAGCACCGGACTAGCGTACGAGCAGTACTTC	CASTGLAYEQYF
NA	NA	TRBV28	13	TRBJ1-5	TGTGCCAGCAGGGACAGAAGCAATCAGCCCCAGCATTTT	CASRDRSNQPQHF
TRBD1	NA	TRBV7-2	14	TRBJ2-5	TGTGCCAGCGGACAGGGCTTCGTAGGGGAGACCCAGTACTTC	CASGQGFVGETQYF
TRBD1	NA	TRBV28	18	TRBJ1-1	TGTGCCAGCATCCATTATGGGGACAGAGTATACATGAACACTGAAGCTTTCTTT	CASIHYGDRVYMNTEAFF
TRBD1	once	TRBV6-5	15	TRBJ1-2	TGTGCCAGCAGTTACTCTTCGGGACAGACATATGGCTACACCTTC	CASSYSSGQTYGYTF
TRBD1	NA	TRBV11-2	13	TRBJ1-5	TGTGCCAGCAGCTTGACAGGGAGTCAGCCCCAGCATTTT	CASSLTGSQPQHF
NA	NA	TRBV14	13	TRBJ2-1	TGTGCCAGCAGCCAACTCTCCTACAATGAGCAGTTCTTC	CASSQLSYNEQFF
TRBD1	NA	TRBV24-1	15	TRBJ2-5	TGTGCCACCAGTGATCCACAGGGGTACCAAGAGACCCAGTACTTC	CATSDPQGYQETQYF
TRBD2	NA	TRBV9	15	TRBJ2-2	TGTGCCAGCAGCGGAACTAGCGGACGCACCGGGGAGCTGTTTTTT	CASSGTSGRTGELFF
NA	many	TRBV27	15	TRBJ1-2	TGTGCCAGCAGTTTATCGATAATGGGGGGGACCGGCTACACCTTC	CASSLSIMGGTGYTF
TRBD2	NA	TRBV3-1/TRBV3-2	15	TRBJ2-5	TGTGCCAGCAGCCGTAGCGGGAGTAGTCAAGAGACCCAGTACTTC	CASSRSGSSQETQYF
TRBD2	medium-sized	TRBV19	14	TRBJ2-7	TGTGCCAGTAGTATGGGACTAGTGGCGGGCGAGCAGTACTTC	CASSMGLVAGEQYF
TRBD1	NA	TRBV7-8	17	TRBJ2-5	TGTGCCAGCAGCCGCCCCCGACAGGGGGCGACTGAAGAGACCCAGTACTTC	CASSRPRQGATEETQYF
NA	NA	TRBV18	12	TRBJ1-1	TGTGCCAGCTCACCATACGGGTCTGAAGCTTTCTTT	CASSPYGSEAFF